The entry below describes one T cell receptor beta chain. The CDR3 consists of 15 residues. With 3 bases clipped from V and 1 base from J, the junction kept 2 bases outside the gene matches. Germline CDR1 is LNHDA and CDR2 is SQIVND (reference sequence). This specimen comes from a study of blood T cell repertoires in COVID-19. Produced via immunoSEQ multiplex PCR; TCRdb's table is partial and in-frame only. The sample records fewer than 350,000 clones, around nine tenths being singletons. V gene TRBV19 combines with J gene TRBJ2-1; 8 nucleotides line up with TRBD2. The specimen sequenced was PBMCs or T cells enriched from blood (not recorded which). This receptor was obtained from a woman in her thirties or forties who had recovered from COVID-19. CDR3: CASSMERESYNEQFF. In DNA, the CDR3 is TGTGCCAGTAGTATGGAGCGGGAGTCCTACAATGAGCAGTTCTTC.